This TCR beta chain was recorded in a study of cytomegalovirus exposure and HLA in healthy donors. The study, taken as a whole, reports: In a later analysis, HLA-associated beta chains showed higher expansion and lower generation probabilities than comparable chains.

This PCR relied on a set of 60 Vbeta primers and 13 Jbeta primers. TCRdb keeps only in-frame clones here, not all; method: immunoSEQ multiplex PCR. The sample carries 150,000 or so clones, about 80% recorded once. Notes on this clone: No antigen is known for it.

The CDR3 totals 14 residues. V dropped 1 base and J dropped 8 bases, with 14 bases sitting between them. Germline V lookup: CDR1 LGHNA, CDR2 YSLEER. This sequence originates from a woman in her thirties or forties in good health and CMV-seronegative. The rearrangement links TRBV4-3 to TRBJ1-1; D call uncertain. Sequences were obtained from PBMCs. CDR3 in DNA: TGCGCCAGCAGCCAAGGCATGGGTAGCCGGGAAGCTTTCTTT. Its translation is CASSQGMGSREAFF.